This TCR beta chain appears in the sequencing data of a study of response to subunit inactivated influenza vaccine. Findings of the study overall: A suggestion made by the authors is that each seasonal influenza vaccination recruits few new T cells.

TCRdb re-derived calls from the RT-PCR reads in MiXCR, one entry per CDR3 protein. The sample has roughly 650,000 distinct CDR3 sequences; approximately 14% are singletons. This clonotype appeared a few times. Its matching antigen is unknown. There are 15 residues in the CDR3. Per the germline V gene, CDR1 is SGHRS and CDR2 is YFSETQ. The ends lost 6 bases at V and 5 bases at J; junction bases unmatched: 14. This TCR was recovered from a man in his forties or fifties who received an inactivated influenza vaccine. The sequencing here drew on PBMCs from blood, taken less than 15 days before vaccination. V gene TRBV5-1 combines with J gene TRBJ2-7; 7 bases match TRBD2. CDR3 coding DNA: TGCGCCAGCACCAGATCGGGACTACCCAGCGACGAGCAGTACTTC. Encoded protein: CASTRSGLPSDEQYF. Full variable domain (rest looked up from reference TRBV5-1 and TRBJ2-7): KAGVTQTPRYLIKTRGQQVTLSCSPISGHRSVSWYQQTPGQGLQFLFEYFSETQRNKGNFPGRFSGRQFSNSRSEMNVSTLELGDSALYLCASTRSGLPSDEQYFGPGTRLTVT.